These T cell receptor beta chains were read from a single sample in a study of T cell responses to AZD1222 COVID-19 vaccine. The table came from immunoSEQ multiplex PCR; TCRdb's copy has only in-frame clones and leaves some out. In the table there are fewer than 200,000 clones, less than 90% of which are singletons. This specimen consisted of peripheral blood, obtained on day 0 of AZD1222 vaccination. These receptors were taken from an adult in good health. Each CDR3 is given with its conserved first and last residue. Each record gives: J gene, D gene, clone size, V gene, CDR3 DNA, CDR3 protein. The D gene is left open where the match is weak. The size field is filled for only some rows; it gives once, few, many or a size class.

TRBJ2-7	NA	NA	TRBV30	TGTGCCTGGAAATTCGGGATTTACGAGCAGTACTTC	CAWKFGIYEQYF
TRBJ1-2	NA	NA	TRBV15	TGTGCCACCAGCAGAGACCGAATGGGGTATGGCTACACCTTC	CATSRDRMGYGYTF
TRBJ2-3	TRBD1	NA	TRBV4-1	TGCGCCAGCAGCCAAGTAGGAGGACAGGGGGCCAATACGCAGTATTTT	CASSQVGGQGANTQYF
TRBJ1-6	TRBD1	NA	TRBV13	TGTGCCAGCAGCCAAAGGGGGCCGGTCCCGGGGCGGTTCCACTTT	CASSQRGPVPGRFHF
TRBJ1-1	NA	NA	TRBV9	TGTGCCAGCAGCGTCAGGTCAGACACTGAAGCTTTCTTT	CASSVRSDTEAFF
TRBJ1-5	TRBD1	NA	TRBV6-2/TRBV6-3	TGTGCCAGCAGTCGTACCGGGACAGTATATCAGCCCCAGCATTTT	CASSRTGTVYQPQHF
TRBJ2-1	NA	few	TRBV5-1	TGCGCCAGCAGCCCCCCAGGGATCTACAATGAGCAGTTCTTC	CASSPPGIYNEQFF
TRBJ1-6	NA	NA	TRBV7-6	TGTGCCAGCAGCTTAAACGGGAATTCACCCCTCCACTTT	CASSLNGNSPLHF
TRBJ1-2	NA	NA	TRBV9	TGTGCCAGCAGCTCCGGGACCTACTATGGCTACACCTTC	CASSSGTYYGYTF
TRBJ2-1	TRBD2	NA	TRBV4-3	TGCGCCAGGCGTTGGACCGGGAGGGAACTCTACAATGAGCAGTTCTTC	CARRWTGRELYNEQFF
TRBJ1-2	NA	NA	TRBV18	TGTGCCAGCTCACCAAACAGTAAGGACTATGGCTACACCTTC	CASSPNSKDYGYTF
TRBJ1-6	TRBD1	once	TRBV11-2	TGTGCCAGCAGCTTACCGGGACAGGGCAGAAGGAATTCACCCCTCCACTTT	CASSLPGQGRRNSPLHF
TRBJ2-2	NA	NA	TRBV27	TGTGCCAGCAGTTTATGGAGCAGCGGGAACACCGGGGAGCTGTTTTTT	CASSLWSSGNTGELFF
TRBJ1-6	NA	once	TRBV27	TGTGCCAGCAGACAGAGCTCCTATAATTCACCCCTCCACTTT	CASRQSSYNSPLHF
TRBJ1-2	NA	NA	TRBV6-5	TGTGCCAGCACCCAGGACCTTAGGGACTATGGCTACACCTTC	CASTQDLRDYGYTF
TRBJ2-2	TRBD2	once	TRBV27	TGTGCCAGCAGCAAGGGACTAGCGGGAGCGCCCGGGGAGCTGTTTTTT	CASSKGLAGAPGELFF
TRBJ2-4	NA	NA	TRBV20-1	TGCAGTGCTAGTTTGGGGGAGCTAGCCAAAAACATTCAGTACTTC	CSASLGELAKNIQYF
TRBJ1-4	TRBD1	NA	TRBV15	TGTGCCACCAGCAGAGATGGTCTGGGACAGGGCAATGAAAAACTGTTTTTT	CATSRDGLGQGNEKLFF
TRBJ1-2	NA	few	TRBV7-2	TGTGCCAGCAGCTTAGATCGAGTAGGGCTAAAATATGGCTACACCTTC	CASSLDRVGLKYGYTF
TRBJ1-1	NA	NA	TRBV6-1	TGTGCCAGCAGTGAAAGGGGCAGGGCTAACACTGAAGCTTTCTTT	CASSERGRANTEAFF
TRBJ2-7	NA	NA	TRBV7-9	TGTGCCAGCAGCTTAGAACCTAGTCTCGAGCAGTACTTC	CASSLEPSLEQYF
TRBJ2-4	NA	NA	TRBV9	TGTGCCAGCAGCGTAGGGGGGGACAGCGCCAAAAACATTCAGTACTTC	CASSVGGDSAKNIQYF
TRBJ2-2	TRBD1	NA	TRBV5-1	TGCGCCAGCAGCTGGGACAGGGGGACGAACACCGGGGAGCTGTTTTTT	CASSWDRGTNTGELFF
TRBJ2-2	TRBD1	NA	TRBV29-1	TGCAGCCCGTGGGGGCGTGGACAGGGGACCACCGGGGAGCTGTTTTTT	CSPWGRGQGTTGELFF
TRBJ2-2	NA	NA	TRBV7-3	TGTGCCAGCAGCTTAACCCCAGGTAGTGGCACCGGGGAGCTGTTTTTT	CASSLTPGSGTGELFF
TRBJ2-1	TRBD1	NA	TRBV5-4	TGTGCCAGCAGCCCCTGGACAGGGGACAATGAGCAGTTCTTC	CASSPWTGDNEQFF
TRBJ2-7	TRBD2	NA	TRBV5-5	TGTGCCAGCAGCCAGGTATTCGGAACTAGCGGGAGTAGGTACTCCTACGAGCAGTACTTC	CASSQVFGTSGSRYSYEQYF
TRBJ1-3	NA	NA	TRBV9	TGTGCCAGCAGCGTAGAGGCAGGGTCAGGAAACACCATATATTTT	CASSVEAGSGNTIYF
TRBJ1-1	NA	NA	TRBV5-1	TGCGCCAGCAGCTTGGACGTGGGCTTGGGCACTGAAGCTTTCTTT	CASSLDVGLGTEAFF
TRBJ1-5	NA	NA	TRBV5-6	TGTGCCAGCAGCCGATCGGGCAACCGCAATCAGCCCCAGCATTTT	CASSRSGNRNQPQHF
TRBJ2-5	NA	NA	TRBV5-1	TGCGCCAGCAGCTACCAAGAGACCCAGTACTTC	CASSYQETQYF
TRBJ1-2	NA	NA	TRBV13	TGTGCCAGCAGCTTAGCCCGGACTAACTATGGCTACACCTTC	CASSLARTNYGYTF
TRBJ2-1	NA	NA	TRBV24-1	TGTGCCACCAGTGATCCGGGACTCTCTAAGTTCTTC	CATSDPGLSKFF
TRBJ2-3	NA	once	TRBV2	TGTGCCAGCAGAAAAGAAGAGAGCACAGATACGCAGTATTTT	CASRKEESTDTQYF
TRBJ2-5	NA	NA	TRBV10-2	TGCGCCAGCAGTGAGTCGAAAGAGACCCAGTACTTC	CASSESKETQYF
TRBJ1-5	NA	NA	TRBV5-1	TGCGCCAGCAGCTTAGAGGGGTACCTCAATCAGCCCCAGCATTTT	CASSLEGYLNQPQHF
TRBJ1-1	TRBD1	NA	TRBV19	TGTGCCAGTAGTATCAAACAGGGGGCAAGGAACACTGAAGCTTTCTTT	CASSIKQGARNTEAFF
TRBJ2-5	TRBD2	NA	TRBV27	TGTGCCAGCAGTTTAGTGGCTTCGGCGGGGGCCCAGTACTTC	CASSLVASAGAQYF
TRBJ2-7	TRBD2	NA	TRBV28	TGTGCCAGCAGGTCGACTAGCGTCGGCGAGCAGTACTTC	CASRSTSVGEQYF
TRBJ1-1	NA	NA	TRBV2	TGTGCCAGCAGAACGGATCTTAACACTGAAGCTTTCTTT	CASRTDLNTEAFF
TRBJ1-1	NA	NA	TRBV5-5	TGTGCCAGCAGCTTGGCCGGGGGCATGAACACTGAAGCTTTCTTT	CASSLAGGMNTEAFF
TRBJ1-1	TRBD1	NA	TRBV5-4	TGTGCCAGCAGTCGGACAGGGGGCTTGAACACTGAAGCTTTCTTT	CASSRTGGLNTEAFF
TRBJ2-5	NA	NA	TRBV6-6	TGTGCCAGCAGTTACTCGGTTGGCATGGGGACCCAGTACTTC	CASSYSVGMGTQYF
TRBJ2-3	TRBD2	NA	TRBV7-9	TGTGCCAGCAGCTTCACCGCGGGAGGTGTCGACACAGATACGCAGTATTTT	CASSFTAGGVDTDTQYF
TRBJ2-2	NA	NA	TRBV5-1	TGCGCCAGCAGCTTGACCACCGGGGAGCTGTTTTTT	CASSLTTGELFF
TRBJ1-2	NA	NA	TRBV6-4	TGTGCCAGCAGTGACTTAGGCAGGCCCGCTAACTATGGCTACACCTTC	CASSDLGRPANYGYTF
TRBJ1-5	NA	NA	TRBV28	TGTGCCAGCAAACTCGGGGTGAGCAATCAGCCCCAGCATTTT	CASKLGVSNQPQHF
TRBJ1-3	NA	NA	TRBV5-6	TGTGCCAGCAGCCTATATCTGACAGAACTTGGAAACACCATATATTTT	CASSLYLTELGNTIYF